Sequencing of this T cell receptor beta chain was carried out in a study of molecular identifiers for immune sequencing clone quantification. This clonotype was found many times. V lost 2 bases and J lost 4, with 8 bases in between. CDR1 MDHEN and CDR2 SYDVKM come from the germline V gene. CDR3 length: 13 residues. In the sort, naive CD8 T cells were defined as CD8+CD4-CCR7+CD45RA+. One entry per CDR3 protein results from TCRdb running MiXCR on the PCR reads. In the table there are about 510,000 distinct CDR3 sequences, around a fifth of which are singletons. This rearrangement joins TRBV28 to TRBJ1-2; D gene ambiguous. The sequencing sample was made of naive CD8+ T cells from blood, with Jurkat cell RNA spiked in. The sample's subset: FACS-sorted CD8+CD4-CCR7+CD45RA+ naive T cells. This clonotype was obtained from a human donor in good health. Some libraries in this study had Jurkat cell RNA spiked in. The CDR3 sequence is CASSLRKSYGYTF. In DNA form, the CDR3 reads TGTGCCAGCAGTTTACGAAAGAGCTATGGCTACACCTTC.